This T cell receptor (beta chain) appears in the sequencing data of a study of shared T cell receptors in the human thymus. Germline CDR1 reads SGHAT; CDR2 reads FQNNGV. CDR3 length equals 19 residues. V lost 1 base, J lost 0 bases, and 19 bases lay in between. Sequencing was performed with immunoSEQ multiplex PCR; in TCRdb, only in-frame clones are kept and a portion is missing. The sample lists around 340,000 clones; 85% to 95% were seen once. The receptor was derived from a human donor. Input material: thymocytes. J is TRBJ2-1 and V is TRBV11-2, with a weak D call TRBD1 (6 bases). The CDR3 DNA sequence: TGTGCCAGCAGCTTAGGTCAGGGGCGAGAACGTAGCTCCTACAATGAGCAGTTCTTC. As protein: CASSLGQGRERSSYNEQFF.